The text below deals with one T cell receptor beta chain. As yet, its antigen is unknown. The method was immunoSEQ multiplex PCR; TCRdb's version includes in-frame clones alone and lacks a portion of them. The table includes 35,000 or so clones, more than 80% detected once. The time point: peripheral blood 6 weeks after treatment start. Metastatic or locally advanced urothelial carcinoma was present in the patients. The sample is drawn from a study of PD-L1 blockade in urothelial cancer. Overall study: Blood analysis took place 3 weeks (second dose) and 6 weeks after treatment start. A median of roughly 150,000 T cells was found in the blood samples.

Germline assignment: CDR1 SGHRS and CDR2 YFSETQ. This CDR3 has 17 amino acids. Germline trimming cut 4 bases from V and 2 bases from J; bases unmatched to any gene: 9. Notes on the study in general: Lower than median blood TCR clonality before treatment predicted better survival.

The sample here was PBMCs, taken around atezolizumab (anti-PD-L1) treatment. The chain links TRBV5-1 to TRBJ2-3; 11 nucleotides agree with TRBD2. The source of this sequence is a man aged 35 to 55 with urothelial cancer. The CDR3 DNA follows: TGCGCCAGCAGCGCCGGCGGGACTAGCGGACTCACAGATACGCAGTATTTT. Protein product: CASSAGGTSGLTDTQYF.